One sample yielded the 30 T cell receptor beta chains listed below, sequenced in a study of CXCR3-negative and CXCR3-positive naive CD8 T cells. UMI-labeled 5' RACE TRB cDNA libraries were prepared from the cells. After re-calling the 5' RACE reads, TCRdb lists one entry per CDR3 protein, DNA absent. The sample's table shows tens of thousands of distinct CDR3 sequences. The sequenced material came from naive CXCR3- CD8+ T cells from blood. Stated subset: CD45RO-CCR7+CD27+CD95- naive CD8+ T cells lacking CXCR3 (TNR3-). These receptors came from a human donor in good health. Some clones in this sample may be carry-over from other donors' samples.

The chain carries TRBV14 and TRBJ2-7; TCRdb designates TRBD1, a call that cannot be tested without DNA. CDR1 and CDR2 (germline): SGHDN, FVKESK. This CDR3 is built from 12 residues. The CDR3 sequence is CASSQGPGKQYF. The whole variable domain, remainder taken from reference TRBV14 and TRBJ2-7, is EAGVTQFPSHSVIEKGQTVTLRCDPISGHDNLYWYRRVMGKEIKFLLHFVKESKQDESGMPNNRFLAERTGGTYSTLKVQPAELEDSGVYFCASSQGPGKQYFGPGTRLTVT.

The chain has TRBV7-6 and TRBJ2-1; TCRdb outputs TRBD2, but without DNA this stays unchecked. The CDR3 is made up of 15 amino acids. The V gene's germline CDR1 is SGHVS and CDR2 FNYEAQ. CDR3 residues: CASSSGLAGVLEQFF.

This CDR3 is CASSRTTGTGANVLTF. The rearrangement joins TRBV7-9 to TRBJ2-6; TCRdb designates TRBD1, a call that cannot be tested without DNA. CDR1 is SEHNR and CDR2 is FQNEAQ in the germline V gene (reference sequence). The length of the CDR3 is 16 residues.

The chain recombines TRBV12-3 or TRBV12-4 with TRBJ2-3. The CDR3 consists of 13 residues. The CDR3 spells CASSLSSTDTQYF.

The chain carries TRBV4-3 and TRBJ2-3; the D call from TCRdb, TRBD2, cannot be confirmed without DNA. The CDR3 sequence is 17 residues long. The germline V gene has CDR1 LGHNA and CDR2 YSLEER. The CDR3 sequence is CASSQVLAGGPTDTQYF.

The V gene is TRBV27, the J gene TRBJ2-1; as DNA is missing, the TRBD1 call by TCRdb cannot be tested. CDR1 MNHEY and CDR2 SMNVEV come from the germline V gene (reference sequence). The CDR3 consists of 13 residues. CDR3 loop: CASSSPGGNEQFF.

This chain uses TRBV7-9 with TRBJ2-1; TCRdb calls TRBD1, which cannot be checked without DNA. Looked up from germline, CDR1 is SEHNR and CDR2 is FQNEAQ (reference sequence). CDR3 length: 14 amino acids. The CDR3 region is CASSLLGDGDEQFF.

The rearrangement links TRBV6-4 to TRBJ2-1; TCRdb's D call of TRBD1 is untestable without DNA. The CDR3 is 14 residues long. In germline, CDR1 is MRHNA, CDR2 SNTAGT. CDR3 loop: CASSDSPGVNEQFF.

The genes are TRBV11-2 and TRBJ2-1; TCRdb lists TRBD1, though no DNA is available to test this call. Per germline, CDR1 SGHAT and CDR2 FQNNGV. The length of the CDR3 is 17 residues. This chain's CDR3 is CASSSRDRGVGRNEQFF.

The CDR3: CASTLKPGQGACGYTF. The chain couples TRBV7-8 to TRBJ1-2; with no DNA, the TCRdb D assignment of TRBD1 cannot be verified. Germline V gene lookup returns CDR1 SGHVS and CDR2 FQNEAQ. CDR3 length equals 16 residues.

This rearrangement joins TRBV10-3 to TRBJ2-1; the D call of TRBD2 rests on TCRdb alone, since no DNA is present to check it. The CDR3 is 15 amino acids. The germline V gene has CDR1 ENHRY and CDR2 SYGVKD. CDR3: CATVVSGDPYNEQFF.

J is TRBJ2-7 and V is TRBV7-9; TCRdb designates TRBD1, a call that cannot be tested without DNA. Germline CDR1 SEHNR, CDR2 FQNEAQ (reference sequence). This CDR3 region has 14 residues. The CDR3 protein is CASSSPGQSYEQYF. The full variable domain, rest sourced from reference TRBV7-9 and TRBJ2-7, is DTGVSQNPRHKITKRGQNVTFRCDPISEHNRLYWYRQTLGQGPEFLTYFQNEAQLEKSRLLSDRFSAERPKGSFSTLEIQRTEQGDSAMYLCASSSPGQSYEQYFGPGTRLTVT.

The rearrangement joins TRBV13 to TRBJ1-1. Germline V gene sequence: CDR1 PRHDT, CDR2 FYEKMQ (reference sequence). The CDR3 loop spans 13 amino acids. CDR3 amino acids: CASRMDLNTEAFF.

The J gene is TRBJ1-1, the V gene TRBV7-9. This CDR3 comprises 18 residues. The germline gives CDR1 SEHNR, CDR2 FQNEAQ (reference sequence). CDR3 protein: CANSLIGGQKNMNTEAFF.

The chain employs TRBV28 and TRBJ2-7. The CDR3 runs to 14 residues. Germline loops: CDR1 MDHEN, CDR2 SYDVKM. The CDR3 region is CASTPPRSPYEQYF.

The chain carries TRBV6-6 and TRBJ1-2; TCRdb designates TRBD1, a call that cannot be tested without DNA. Germline CDR1 reads MNHNY; CDR2 reads SVGAGI (reference sequence). This CDR3 is built from 16 residues. CDR3 sequence reads: CASSHLETGISYGYTF.

The genes are TRBV29-1 and TRBJ2-7; TCRdb proposes TRBD1, but this gene call is untestable without DNA. Per germline, CDR1 SQVTM and CDR2 ANQGSEA. CDR3 length equals 15 residues. Here the CDR3 reads CSVERRDTPNYEQYF.

The chain combines TRBV12-3 or TRBV12-4 with TRBJ2-1; absent DNA, TCRdb's TRBD1 call cannot be checked. The CDR3 has 14 residues. The CDR3 here is CASSSPDGNNEQFF.

CDR3 loop: CASSLGPGAYEQYF. The chain recombines TRBV28 with TRBJ2-7; TCRdb picks TRBD1, but there is no DNA to check that call. This CDR3 comprises 14 residues. Germline CDR1 is MDHEN and CDR2 is SYDVKM.

V usage is TRBV15 and J usage is TRBJ2-7; TCRdb lists TRBD1, though no DNA is available to test this call. The CDR3 extends over 15 amino acids. The V gene's germline CDR1 is LNHNV and CDR2 YYDKDF (reference sequence). The CDR3 region is CATSRDWQGAGEQYF.

The gene calls are TRBV7-2 and TRBJ1-1; TCRdb picks TRBD1, but there is no DNA to check that call. Germline CDR1 SGHTA, CDR2 FQGNSA. There are 18 residues in the CDR3. The CDR3 region is CASSLVGPGQGLDTEAFF.

The chain carries TRBV12-3 or TRBV12-4 and TRBJ2-5; TCRdb's assignment of TRBD1 cannot be checked, as there is no DNA. The CDR3 is 15 amino acids. Here the CDR3 reads CASSSHDRLQETQYF.

CDR3 in amino acids: CASSLPGLRFYEQYF. The V call is TRBV28, the J call TRBJ2-7; TCRdb lists TRBD2, though no DNA is available to test this call. The CDR3 loop spans 15 amino acids. From germline, CDR1 is MDHEN and CDR2 SYDVKM.

The chain employs TRBV7-2 and TRBJ1-5; TCRdb reports TRBD1, a call that lacks DNA to check it against. Germline CDR1 SGHTA, CDR2 FQGNSA. CDR3 length: 14 amino acids. The CDR3 here is CASSPGGGNRPQHF.

This chain links TRBV7-2 with TRBJ2-3; TCRdb's D gene call, TRBD2, goes unchecked for lack of DNA. Germline CDR1 and CDR2: SGHTA and FQGNSA. The length of the CDR3 is 16 residues. CDR3 region: CASSLVVGGPPDTQYF.

The V gene is TRBV6-2 or TRBV6-3, the J gene TRBJ1-6. CDR3 length: 14 residues. Germline assignment: CDR1 MNHEY and CDR2 SVGEGT. CDR3 protein: CASSEEAGRVPLHF.

The chain has TRBV29-1 and TRBJ1-1. This CDR3 spans 12 amino acids. CDR1 is SQVTM, CDR2 ANQGSEA, per germline. Here the CDR3 reads CSVEGYLTEAFF.

The chain carries TRBV20-1 and TRBJ2-7; TCRdb designates TRBD1, a call that cannot be tested without DNA. CDR3 length: 14 residues. Germline V CDR1 and CDR2: DFQATT, SNEGSKA (reference sequence). CDR3 protein: CGARDGRTEYEQYF.

This rearrangement joins TRBV7-8 to TRBJ1-2. The CDR3 has 14 amino acids. Germline V gene lookup returns CDR1 SGHVS and CDR2 FQNEAQ. The CDR3 spells CASSLVTENYGYTF.

The V and J genes are TRBV11-2 and TRBJ2-5; TCRdb returns TRBD1, unconfirmable since there is no DNA. The germline V gene has CDR1 SGHAT and CDR2 FQNNGV. This CDR3 is 15 amino acids long. The CDR3 here is CASSLGRQGREAQYF. Full variable domain (remainder filled in from reference TRBV11-2 and TRBJ2-5): EAGVAQSPRYKIIEKRQSVAFWCNPISGHATLYWYQQILGQGPKLLIQFQNNGVVDDSQLPKDRFSAERLKGVDSTLKIQPAKLEDSAVYLCASSLGRQGREAQYFGPGTRLLVL.